Shown below are 17 T cell receptor beta chains from a single sample sequenced in a study of brain T cells in children with intractable seizures. TCRdb's table, derived via immunoSEQ multiplex PCR, lists solely in-frame clones and lacks some. Among 95,000 to 120,000 clones listed, 85% to 95% were seen once. Sequencing used peripheral blood, obtained at surgery. The receptors come from a boy less than two years old with hemimegalencephaly and intractable seizures.

This clone was seen only once. The chain carries TRBV24-1 and TRBJ2-3; a weak D match, TRBD1 (6 bases). The ends were cut back, 1 base at V and 4 bases at J, with 11 bases in the middle. The CDR3 extends over 15 amino acids. Germline V lookup: CDR1 KGHDR, CDR2 SFDVKD. The CDR3 reads CATSDFRGSADTQYF. CDR3 DNA sequence: TGTGCCACCAGTGATTTCAGGGGATCGGCAGATACGCAGTATTTT.

V gene TRBV6-1 combines with J gene TRBJ2-7; D is possibly TRBD2 (6 bases). There are 16 residues in the CDR3. V dropped 4 bases and J dropped 4 bases, with 20 bases sitting between them. Germline lookup yields CDR1 MNHNS and CDR2 SASEGT. The CDR3 DNA reads TGTGCCAGCAGTGCCATTCGGGGAAGCGGACTATACGAGCAGTACTTC. This codes for CASSAIRGSGLYEQYF.

J is TRBJ2-2 and V is TRBV5-6, with TRBD2 matching 14 bases. V dropped 3 bases and J dropped 6; count of bases not matched to a gene: 1. Germline CDR1 is SGHDT and CDR2 is YYEEEE. CDR3 length equals 15 residues. The CDR3 coding sequence is TGTGCCAGCAGCTGGGGACTAGCGGGAGCCGGGGAGCTGTTTTTT. This sequence encodes CASSWGLAGAGELFF.

The J gene is TRBJ1-2, the V gene TRBV18; TRBD1 agrees at 7 bases. The V and J ends lost 6 bases and 5 bases, in that order; junction bases with no gene match: 3. Germline CDR1 and CDR2: KGHSH and LQKENI. The CDR3 extends over 12 amino acids. The CDR3 bases are TGTGCCAGCTCGCTACAGGGGTATGGCTACACCTTC. It yields the protein CASSLQGYGYTF.

This chain joins TRBV10-3 and TRBJ2-2; 14 positions agree with TRBD2. Per germline, CDR1 ENHRY and CDR2 SYGVKD. CDR3 size: 14 residues. Unmatched junction bases numbered 1, after V lost 6 bases and J lost 7 bases. The DNA for the CDR3 is TGTGCCATCAGGGGACTAGCGGGAGACGGGGAGCTGTTTTTT. It is translated as CAIRGLAGDGELFF.

The genes are TRBV6-5 and TRBJ1-2, with 11 bases matching TRBD1. Germline lookup yields CDR1 MNHEY and CDR2 SVGAGI. V trimming: 8 bases; J trimming: 8 bases; junction bases outside the gene matches: 1. The CDR3 is made up of 11 amino acids. The CDR3 region is CASRTGGGYTF. In DNA form, the CDR3 reads TGTGCCAGCCGGACAGGGGGCGGCTACACCTTC.

The chain links TRBV6-2 or TRBV6-3 to TRBJ2-2; TRBD2 might be the D (5 bases). Trimming cost V 4 bases and J 0 bases, with 9 bases left between them. The CDR3 loop spans 15 amino acids. CDR1 is MNHEY, CDR2 SVGEGT, per germline. In DNA form, the CDR3 reads TGTGCCAGCAGTTTTTCGCGGGCGAACACCGGGGAGCTGTTTTTT. The encoded protein is CASSFSRANTGELFF.

This chain joins TRBV3-1 (or the pseudogene TRBV3-2) and TRBJ2-7, with 7 bases aligning to TRBD2. Per the germline V gene, CDR1 is LGHDT and CDR2 is YNNKEL (reference sequence). This CDR3 is 12 amino acids long. V lost 3 bases, J lost 6 bases, and 2 bases stayed unmatched. The CDR3 sequence is CASSQGGVEQYF. In nucleotides, the CDR3 is TGTGCCAGCAGCCAGGGGGGGGTCGAGCAGTACTTC.

V is TRBV7-9 and J is TRBJ2-1; 11 nucleotides agree with TRBD1. J gave up 4 bases and V 0 bases, and 5 bases lay outside the gene matches. The V gene's germline CDR1 is SEHNR and CDR2 FQNEAQ (reference sequence). The CDR3 spans 17 residues. CDR3 loop: CASSLAAGTGGYNEQFF. The CDR3 region has the DNA TGTGCCAGCAGCTTAGCGGCCGGGACAGGGGGTTACAATGAGCAGTTCTTC.

V and J are TRBV5-1 and TRBJ2-3; unclear D gene. V was cut by 1 base and J by 3 bases, with 12 bases left in between. Per the germline V gene, CDR1 is SGHRS and CDR2 is YFSETQ. This CDR3 is built from 15 residues. The CDR3 DNA sequence: TGCGCCAGCAGCTTGAGGGATGTAGGGACAGATACGCAGTATTTT. This sequence encodes CASSLRDVGTDTQYF.

The genes are TRBV19 and TRBJ2-2; D is unresolved. V lost 4 bases and J lost 5, with 8 bases in between. The CDR3 is 13 residues long. Germline CDR1 reads LNHDA; CDR2 reads SQIVND (reference sequence). Here the CDR3 reads CASSRVGTGELFF. DNA of the CDR3: TGTGCCAGTAGTAGGGTTGGAACCGGGGAGCTGTTTTTT.

This chain uses TRBV2 with TRBJ2-5; D is perhaps TRBD2 (5 bases). V lost 6 bases and J 1 base, leaving 15 bases between the germline ends. In germline, CDR1 is SNHLY, CDR2 FYNNEI. CDR3 length: 15 residues. The DNA of the CDR3 is TGTGCCAGCAGCTTCGAGGCTAGCAGCCAAGAGACCCAGTACTTC. Translated, it gives CASSFEASSQETQYF.

The chain has TRBV5-6 and TRBJ1-5; no clear D gene. The V end lost 2 bases, the J end lost 0 bases, and 15 bases lay between the germline ends. The CDR3 is 17 amino acids. CDR1 SGHDT and CDR2 YYEEEE come from the germline V gene. The CDR3 sequence is CASSLWTGAYSNQPQHF. The CDR3 nucleotides read TGTGCCAGCAGCTTATGGACTGGAGCGTATAGCAATCAGCCCCAGCATTTT.

The chain employs TRBV7-8 and TRBJ2-1; no definite D call. The length of the CDR3 is 18 residues. V lost 1 base, J lost 3 bases, and 19 bases lay in between. Germline-derived CDR1 and CDR2 are SGHVS and FQNEAQ. CDR3 region: CASSLGQWRKPNYNEQFF. The CDR3 DNA reads TGTGCCAGCAGCTTAGGACAATGGCGGAAACCGAACTACAATGAGCAGTTCTTC.

V usage is TRBV6-5 and J usage is TRBJ2-3; D not resolved. The CDR3 is 13 residues long. V lost 6 bases and J 4 bases, leaving 11 bases between the germline ends. Per the germline V gene, CDR1 is MNHEY and CDR2 is SVGAGI. In DNA, the CDR3 is TGTGCCAGCAGATTTCTCGGGTCAGATACGCAGTATTTT. It yields the protein CASRFLGSDTQYF.

The chain joins TRBV7-2 to TRBJ2-5, with D maybe TRBD1 (6 bases). Germline CDR1 reads SGHTA; CDR2 reads FQGNSA. The CDR3 extends over 15 amino acids. V lost 2 bases and J lost 2, with 12 bases in between. The CDR3 coding sequence is TGTGCCAGCAGCTTATTGGGGGCGGTTCAAGAGACCCAGTACTTC. Amino acid sequence: CASSLLGAVQETQYF.

This rearrangement joins TRBV25-1 to TRBJ2-7, with D possibly matching TRBD2 (6 bases). The CDR3 loop spans 13 amino acids. Germline-derived CDR1 and CDR2 are MGHDK and SYGVNS. The V and J ends lost 7 bases and 5 bases respectively, with 15 bases between them. For the CDR3, the DNA is TGTGCCAGCACTCTGGGGGGATCCCACGAGCAGTACTTC. Translation gives CASTLGGSHEQYF.